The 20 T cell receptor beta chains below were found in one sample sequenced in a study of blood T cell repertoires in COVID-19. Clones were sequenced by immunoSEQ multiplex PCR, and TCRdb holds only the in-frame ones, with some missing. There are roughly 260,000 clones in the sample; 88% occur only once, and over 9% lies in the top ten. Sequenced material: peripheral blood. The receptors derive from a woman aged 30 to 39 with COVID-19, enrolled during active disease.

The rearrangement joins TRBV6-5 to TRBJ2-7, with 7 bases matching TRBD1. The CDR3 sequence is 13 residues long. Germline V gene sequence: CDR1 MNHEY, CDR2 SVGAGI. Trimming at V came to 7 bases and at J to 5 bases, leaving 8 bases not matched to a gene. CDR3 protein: CASTPTGRHEQYF. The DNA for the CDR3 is TGTGCCAGCACCCCGACAGGGAGACACGAGCAGTACTTC.

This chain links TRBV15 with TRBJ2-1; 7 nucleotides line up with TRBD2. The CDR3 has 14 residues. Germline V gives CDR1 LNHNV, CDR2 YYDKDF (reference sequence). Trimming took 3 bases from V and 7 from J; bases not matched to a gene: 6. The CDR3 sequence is CATSRGGQANEQFF. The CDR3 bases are TGTGCCACCAGCAGGGGAGGGCAGGCAAATGAGCAGTTCTTC. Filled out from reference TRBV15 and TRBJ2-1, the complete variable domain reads DAMVIQNPRYQVTQFGKPVTLSCSQTLNHNVMYWYQQKSSQAPKLLFHYYDKDFNNEADTPDNFQSRRPNTSFCFLDIRSPGLGDTAMYLCATSRGGQANEQFFGPGTRLTVL.

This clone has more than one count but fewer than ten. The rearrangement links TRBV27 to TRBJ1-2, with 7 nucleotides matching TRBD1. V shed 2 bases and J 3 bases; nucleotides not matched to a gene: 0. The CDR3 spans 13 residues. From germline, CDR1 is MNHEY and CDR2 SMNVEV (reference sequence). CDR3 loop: CASSLDRDYGYTF. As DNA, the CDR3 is TGTGCCAGCAGTTTAGACAGGGACTATGGCTACACCTTC.

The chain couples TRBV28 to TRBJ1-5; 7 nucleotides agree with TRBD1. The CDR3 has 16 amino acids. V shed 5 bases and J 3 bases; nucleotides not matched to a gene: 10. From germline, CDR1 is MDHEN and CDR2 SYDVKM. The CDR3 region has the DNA TGTGCCAGCAGTCCCCCCACAGGGGCGAACAATCAGCCCCAGCATTTT. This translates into CASSPPTGANNQPQHF.

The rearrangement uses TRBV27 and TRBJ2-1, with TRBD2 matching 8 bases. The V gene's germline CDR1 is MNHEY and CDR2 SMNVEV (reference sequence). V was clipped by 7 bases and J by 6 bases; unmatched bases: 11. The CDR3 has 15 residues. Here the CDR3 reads CASTPLAAPANEQFF. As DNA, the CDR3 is TGTGCCAGCACGCCACTAGCGGCACCGGCCAATGAGCAGTTCTTC.

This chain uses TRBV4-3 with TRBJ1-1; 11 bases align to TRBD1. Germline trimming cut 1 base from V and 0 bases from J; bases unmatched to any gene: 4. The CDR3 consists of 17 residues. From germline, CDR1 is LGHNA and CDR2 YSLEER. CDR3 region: CASSQGGQGVMNTEAFF. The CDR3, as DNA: TGCGCCAGCAGCCAAGGGGGACAGGGGGTCATGAACACTGAAGCTTTCTTT.

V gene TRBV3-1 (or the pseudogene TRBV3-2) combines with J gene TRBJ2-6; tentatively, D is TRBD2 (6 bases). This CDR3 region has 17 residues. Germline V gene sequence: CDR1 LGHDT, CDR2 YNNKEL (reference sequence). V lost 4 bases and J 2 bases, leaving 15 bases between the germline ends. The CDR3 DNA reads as TGTGCCAGCAGCCCCCTTCGTCCGGGAGCTGGGGCCAACGTCCTGACTTTC. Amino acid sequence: CASSPLRPGAGANVLTF.

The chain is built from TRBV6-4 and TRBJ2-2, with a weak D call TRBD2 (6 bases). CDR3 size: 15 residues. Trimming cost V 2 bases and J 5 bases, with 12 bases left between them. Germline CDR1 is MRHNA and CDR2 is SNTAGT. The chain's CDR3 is CASSDVLGGTGELFF. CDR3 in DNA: TGTGCCAGCAGTGACGTATTGGGGGGAACCGGGGAGCTGTTTTTT.

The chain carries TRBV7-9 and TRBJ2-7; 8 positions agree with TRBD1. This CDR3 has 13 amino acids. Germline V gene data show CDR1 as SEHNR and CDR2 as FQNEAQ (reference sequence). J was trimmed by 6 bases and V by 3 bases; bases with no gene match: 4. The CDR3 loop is CASSFGDRFEQYF. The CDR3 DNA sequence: TGTGCCAGCAGCTTCGGGGACAGGTTCGAGCAGTACTTC.

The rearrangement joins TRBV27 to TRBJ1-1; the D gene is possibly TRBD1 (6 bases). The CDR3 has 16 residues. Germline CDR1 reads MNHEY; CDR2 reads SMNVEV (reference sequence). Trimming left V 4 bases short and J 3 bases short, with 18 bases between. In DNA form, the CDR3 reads TGTGCCAGCAGTTCCATAACAGGGAAAGGGGACACTGAAGCTTTCTTT. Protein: CASSSITGKGDTEAFF.

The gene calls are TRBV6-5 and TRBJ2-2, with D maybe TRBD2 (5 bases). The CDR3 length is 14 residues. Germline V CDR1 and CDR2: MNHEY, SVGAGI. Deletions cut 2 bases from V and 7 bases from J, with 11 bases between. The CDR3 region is CASSYEGVDGELFF. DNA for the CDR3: TGTGCCAGCAGTTACGAGGGAGTTGACGGGGAGCTGTTTTTT.

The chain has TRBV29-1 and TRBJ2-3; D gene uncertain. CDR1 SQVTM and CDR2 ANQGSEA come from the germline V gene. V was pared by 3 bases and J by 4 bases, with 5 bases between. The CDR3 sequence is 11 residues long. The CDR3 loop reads CSVDPADTQYF. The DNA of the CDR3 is TGCAGCGTTGATCCTGCAGATACGCAGTATTTT.

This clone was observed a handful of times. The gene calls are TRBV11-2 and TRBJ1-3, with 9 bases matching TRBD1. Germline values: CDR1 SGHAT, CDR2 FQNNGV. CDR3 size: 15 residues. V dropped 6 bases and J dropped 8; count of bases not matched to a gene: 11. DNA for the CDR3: TGTGCCAGCAGGCCCGGGACAGGGAGGGCGGACACCATATATTTT. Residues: CASRPGTGRADTIYF.

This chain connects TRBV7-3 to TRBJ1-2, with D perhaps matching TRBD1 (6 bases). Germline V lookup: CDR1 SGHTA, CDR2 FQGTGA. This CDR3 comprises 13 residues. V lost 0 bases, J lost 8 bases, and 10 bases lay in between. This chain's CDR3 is CASSLTGGRGYTF. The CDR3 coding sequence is TGTGCCAGCAGCTTAACCGGGGGGCGCGGCTACACCTTC.

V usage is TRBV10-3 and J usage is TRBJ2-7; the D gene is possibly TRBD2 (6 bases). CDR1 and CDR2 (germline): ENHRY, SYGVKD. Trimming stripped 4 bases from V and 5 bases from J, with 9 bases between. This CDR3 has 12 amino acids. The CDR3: CAISGTGDEQYF. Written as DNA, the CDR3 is TGTGCCATCAGTGGGACGGGGGACGAGCAGTACTTC.

CDR3 nucleotide sequence: TGTGCCAGCAGCTCACAGGGGGTAGACTACAATGAGCAGTTCTTC. Protein product: CASSSQGVDYNEQFF. The chain has TRBV28 and TRBJ2-1; 8 bases are shared with TRBD1. V gave up 6 bases and J gave up 3 bases; unmatched junction bases: 7. The CDR3 is made up of 15 amino acids. From germline, CDR1 is MDHEN and CDR2 SYDVKM. Drawing the rest from reference TRBV28 and TRBJ2-1, the complete variable domain is DVKVTQSSRYLVKRTGEKVFLECVQDMDHENMFWYRQDPGLGLRLIYFSYDVKMKEKGDIPEGYSVSREKKERFSLILESASTNQTSMYLCASSSQGVDYNEQFFGPGTRLTVL.

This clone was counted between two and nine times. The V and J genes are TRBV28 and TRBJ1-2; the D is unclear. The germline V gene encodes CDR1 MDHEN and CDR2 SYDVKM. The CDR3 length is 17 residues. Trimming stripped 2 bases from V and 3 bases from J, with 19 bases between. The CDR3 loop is CASSLEGEVRFDYGYTF. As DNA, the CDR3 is TGTGCCAGCAGTTTAGAGGGAGAGGTCCGGTTTGACTATGGCTACACCTTC.

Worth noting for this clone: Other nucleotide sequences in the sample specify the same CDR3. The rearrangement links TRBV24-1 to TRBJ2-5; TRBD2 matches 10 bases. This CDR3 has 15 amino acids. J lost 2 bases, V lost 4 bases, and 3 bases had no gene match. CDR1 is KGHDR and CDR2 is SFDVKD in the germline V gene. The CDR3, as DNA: TGTGCCACCAGTGAGCCGACTAGCGGGCAAGAGACCCAGTACTTC. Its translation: CATSEPTSGQETQYF.

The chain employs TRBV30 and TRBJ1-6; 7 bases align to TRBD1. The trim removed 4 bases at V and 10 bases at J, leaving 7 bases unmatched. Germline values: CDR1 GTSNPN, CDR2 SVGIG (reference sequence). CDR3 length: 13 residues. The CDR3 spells CAWNDRVLSPLHF. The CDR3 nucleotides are TGTGCCTGGAATGACAGGGTCTTATCACCCCTCCACTTT.

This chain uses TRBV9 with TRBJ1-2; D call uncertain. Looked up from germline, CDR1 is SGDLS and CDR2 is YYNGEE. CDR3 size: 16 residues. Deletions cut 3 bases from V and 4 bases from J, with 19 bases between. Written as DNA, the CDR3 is TGTGCCAGCAGCGAAACTAGTGGAAGATCCTTCTATGGCTACACCTTC. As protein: CASSETSGRSFYGYTF.